These T cell receptor beta chains were read from a single sample in a study of CD8 T cells in ankylosing spondylitis. TCRdb itself ran the 5' RACE reads through MiXCR, one entry per CDR3 protein. The repertoire holds fewer than 750,000 distinct CDR3 sequences, with 19% as singletons. Sequenced: blood, either unsorted or a sorted T cell fraction (not recorded which). These receptors all come from a male donor with ankylosing spondylitis. CDR3s include the opening cysteine and the closing phenylalanine or tryptophan.

j_call	v_call	cdr3_aa
TRBJ1-1	TRBV29-1	CSVGGQGEVDTEAFF
TRBJ1-2	TRBV4-3	CASSQEFSRGGYGYTF
TRBJ2-3	TRBV29-1	CSMGLAVTDTQYF
TRBJ2-2	TRBV15	CATRELGTDTGELFF
TRBJ2-3	TRBV5-1	CASSGTGRSDTQYF
TRBJ1-4	TRBV7-8	CASSLGRWGQPNEKLFF
TRBJ2-7	TRBV6-1	CASSKGLAETYEQYF
TRBJ2-1	TRBV27	CASSFLPSGNEQFF
TRBJ2-6	TRBV12-3/TRBV12-4	CASSLRVLGANVLTF
TRBJ2-1	TRBV10-2	CASSDLAGSSYNEQFF
TRBJ2-5	TRBV15	CATMGGRGLQETQYF
TRBJ2-7	TRBV28	CASTVVAGAYEQYF
TRBJ2-6	TRBV11-2	CASSTHSGANVLTF
TRBJ1-2	TRBV5-4	CASSFSGTGIFDTF
TRBJ2-2	TRBV21-1	CASSPWSVSGNTGELFF
TRBJ2-2	TRBV7-2	CASSSRGARNVGELFF
TRBJ2-1	TRBV7-9	CASSLEGLGTSYNEQFF
TRBJ2-5	TRBV6-1	CASRLLASGQETQYF
TRBJ2-2	TRBV11-2	CASSLYPDRGTGELFF
TRBJ1-4	TRBV29-1	CSVVPGGGEKLFF
TRBJ2-3	TRBV2	CASSEARSADTQYF
TRBJ2-3	TRBV2	CASSLDREVTDTQYF
TRBJ1-2	TRBV7-9	CASSWTPLDREAGYTF
TRBJ1-5	TRBV20-1	CSARVWDRGGLSNQPQHF
TRBJ2-3	TRBV7-8	CASSLANFADTQYF
TRBJ2-7	TRBV27	CASSFTGNSEQYF
TRBJ1-2	TRBV6-1	CASSEAAGARGYTF
TRBJ1-5	TRBV6-2/TRBV6-3	CASRNPRVLYSNQPQHF
TRBJ2-1	TRBV7-2	CASSQTGGQGTGDEQFF
TRBJ2-7	TRBV27	CASSWTGGGSYEQYF